A selection of T cell receptor beta chains follows, all from one sample in a study of T cell responses to AZD1222 COVID-19 vaccine. This table comes from immunoSEQ multiplex PCR, and its TCRdb copy is limited to in-frame clones, with some not included. The sample includes about 92,000 clones, approximately 90% seen only once; the top ten take roughly 10%. Sequenced here: peripheral blood, sampled on day 0 of AZD1222 vaccination. These receptors all come from an adult in good health. Both conserved end residues are part of each CDR3. Fields, in order: CDR3 protein, clone size, V gene, D gene, J gene. D genes are given only for firm matches. Clone size is not always given. Where it is, it says once, few, many or a class for expanded clones.

CASSSNGEGPSTGELFF,.,TRBV5-1,.,TRBJ2-2
CASSLESVYGYTF,.,TRBV7-8,.,TRBJ1-2
CASTTEYGYTF,.,TRBV19,.,TRBJ1-2
CAWSGGGGNTDTQYF,.,TRBV30,TRBD2,TRBJ2-3
CASSPQSGGSETQYF,.,TRBV18,TRBD2,TRBJ2-5
CAWSVMVYGYTF,once,TRBV30,.,TRBJ1-2
CASSPGGGQETQYF,.,TRBV5-1,TRBD2,TRBJ2-5
CASSQGQRNQPQHF,.,TRBV3-1/TRBV3-2,.,TRBJ1-5
CASNHGQGGDGYTF,.,TRBV3-1/TRBV3-2,TRBD1,TRBJ1-2
CASSHGRGNSPLHF,.,TRBV4-1,.,TRBJ1-6
CASSLMYGDGYTF,.,TRBV7-2,.,TRBJ1-2
CASSRGANTGELFF,.,TRBV2,TRBD2,TRBJ2-2
CASSQGRGQGAGEQYF,.,TRBV4-1,TRBD1,TRBJ2-7
CASSQDFSEGSGYTF,.,TRBV3-1/TRBV3-2,.,TRBJ1-2
CASSPGGEGAAKNIQYF,.,TRBV9,TRBD1,TRBJ2-4
CASSQAPESSEQFF,.,TRBV3-1/TRBV3-2,.,TRBJ2-1
CASSGSGFQETQYF,.,TRBV28,.,TRBJ2-5
CASSGVTSGRTYEQYF,.,TRBV6-1,TRBD2,TRBJ2-7
CASSLGQGAMNEQFF,.,TRBV5-1,TRBD1,TRBJ2-1
CASSPGVGYTF,.,TRBV12-3/TRBV12-4,.,TRBJ1-2
CASSERRQQAFF,.,TRBV10-2,.,TRBJ1-1
CAWKTTPYEQYF,.,TRBV30,.,TRBJ2-7
CASSSSGTKLFF,.,TRBV28,.,TRBJ1-4
CASSLMGSQETQYF,.,TRBV5-1,.,TRBJ2-5
CASSSYRGANEKLFF,.,TRBV11-2,TRBD1,TRBJ1-4